The next 26 T cell receptor beta chains were all read from a single sample in a study of shared clonotypes between healthy human individuals. Some clones are missing from TCRdb's copy, which holds only in-frame ones; the method was immunoSEQ multiplex PCR. The table records 530,000 or so clones, about 79% of them present only once. Source material: PBMCs. All receptors come from a woman aged 35 to 49 in good health. Some clones in this sample may be carry-over from other donors' samples.

The genes are TRBV11-1 and TRBJ2-5; perhaps TRBD1 as D (6 bases). Trimming removed 3 bases at V and 0 bases at J, with 17 bases between. The CDR3 is made up of 17 amino acids. CDR1 and CDR2 (germline): SGHAT, FQDESV (reference sequence). In DNA, the CDR3 is TGTGCCAGCAGCTTTGACAGGATCACACCAAACCAAGAGACCCAGTACTTC. Translation gives CASSFDRITPNQETQYF.

J is TRBJ1-3 and V is TRBV11-1, with D possibly matching TRBD1 (6 bases). Germline V gene sequence: CDR1 SGHAT, CDR2 FQDESV (reference sequence). Deletions cut 5 bases from V and 4 bases from J, with 12 bases between. The CDR3 loop spans 14 amino acids. CDR3 in DNA: TGTGCCAGCAGCCTCGGGACACCGGGAAACACCATATATTTT. As protein: CASSLGTPGNTIYF.

This rearrangement joins TRBV5-6 to TRBJ1-1; no definite D call. V gave up 1 base and J gave up 1 base, with 8 bases separating them. The CDR3 runs 14 residues. CDR1 SGHDT and CDR2 YYEEEE come from the germline V gene. This CDR3 is CASSLRQPNTEAFF. In DNA form, the CDR3 reads TGTGCCAGCAGCTTGCGCCAGCCGAACACTGAAGCTTTCTTT.

With respect to this clone: The same CDR3 also results from other DNA sequences found in this sample. The rearrangement links TRBV5-1 to TRBJ2-3; 12 bases align to TRBD2. Germline CDR1 reads SGHRS; CDR2 reads YFSETQ. The V and J ends lost 0 bases and 4 bases, in that order; junction bases with no gene match: 9. The CDR3 length is 18 residues. CDR3 in amino acids: CASSLGLAGVRSADTQYF. As DNA, the CDR3 is TGCGCCAGCAGCTTGGGACTAGCGGGAGTTAGGAGCGCAGATACGCAGTATTTT.

As concerns this clone: With a much larger clone just one base away, this may be a read error. Other nucleotide sequences in the sample specify the same CDR3. The V call is TRBV7-9, the J call TRBJ2-5; no clear D gene. Germline-derived CDR1 and CDR2 are SEHNR and FQNEAQ (reference sequence). The CDR3 is 11 amino acids. V lost 5 bases and J lost 4, with 5 bases in between. In DNA form, the CDR3 reads TGTGCCAGCAGCCCCCGAGAGACCCAGTACTTC. Its translation is CASSPRETQYF.

This chain links TRBV7-8 with TRBJ2-2; D remains unclear. V was clipped by 6 bases and J by 8 bases, with 10 bases between them. The CDR3 runs 12 residues. In germline, CDR1 is SGHVS, CDR2 FQNEAQ. For the CDR3, the DNA is TGTGCCAGCAGTCATGTGGTAGGGGAGCTGTTTTTT. Protein product: CASSHVVGELFF.

The rearrangement links TRBV30 to TRBJ2-7; the D is unclear. CDR1 and CDR2 from the germline V gene are GTSNPN and SVGIG (reference sequence). The CDR3 has 14 residues. Trimming stripped 2 bases from V and 2 bases from J, with 13 bases between. DNA for the CDR3: TGTGCCTGGAGTTTGGACGCACGAACCTACGAGCAGTACTTC. It codes for CAWSLDARTYEQYF.

The rearrangement uses TRBV5-6 and TRBJ2-7, with D perhaps TRBD2 (7 bases). CDR3 length: 17 amino acids. Germline lookup yields CDR1 SGHDT and CDR2 YYEEEE. V lost 1 base and J lost 2, with 19 bases in between. In DNA, the CDR3 is TGTGCCAGCAGCTTGAAACCGGGGGCGGGAGTTCCCTACGAGCAGTACTTC. The encoded protein is CASSLKPGAGVPYEQYF.

The genes are TRBV6-5 and TRBJ2-2; 7 bases are a match to TRBD2. The CDR3 runs 16 residues. J gave up 3 bases and V 2 bases, and 6 bases lay outside the gene matches. CDR1 and CDR2 from the germline V gene are MNHEY and SVGAGI. CDR3: CASSYGGRVDTGELFF. The DNA for the CDR3 is TGTGCCAGCAGTTACGGAGGGAGGGTTGACACCGGGGAGCTGTTTTTT.

The gene calls are TRBV6-4 and TRBJ2-3; D not certain. Trimming stripped 0 bases from V and 7 bases from J, with 11 bases between. The germline CDR1 and CDR2 sequences are MRHNA and SNTAGT. The length of the CDR3 is 14 residues. This CDR3 is CASSDSIPKYTQYF. CDR3 sequence (DNA): TGTGCCAGCAGTGACTCGATCCCAAAATATACGCAGTATTTT.

This chain uses TRBV30 with TRBJ1-1, with D perhaps TRBD1 (6 bases). The germline V gene has CDR1 GTSNPN and CDR2 SVGIG (reference sequence). With 5 bases removed from V and 0 bases from J, the gap between germline ends came to 13 bases. CDR3 size: 14 residues. CDR3 nucleotide sequence: TGTGCCTGGGCTCGGACAGAGATGAACACTGAAGCTTTCTTT. Translated, it gives CAWARTEMNTEAFF.

This chain links TRBV29-1 with TRBJ2-7; 13 bases agree with TRBD2. Germline values: CDR1 SQVTM, CDR2 ANQGSEA. With 6 bases clipped from V and 2 bases from J, the junction kept 4 bases outside the gene matches. CDR3 size: 14 residues. The CDR3: CSVGTSGNPYEQYF. The CDR3 DNA follows: TGCAGCGTCGGGACTAGCGGGAACCCCTACGAGCAGTACTTC.

The CDR3 protein is CASSFGQPRYGYTF. DNA for the CDR3: TGTGCCAGCAGCTTCGGGCAACCGCGCTATGGCTACACCTTC. The rearrangement links TRBV11-1 to TRBJ1-2; D uncertain. Germline assignment: CDR1 SGHAT and CDR2 FQDESV (reference sequence). The CDR3 runs to 14 residues. The ends were cut back, 3 bases at V and 4 bases at J, with 12 bases in the middle.

The CDR3 nucleotides are TGTGCCTGGAGTAACCCGGGACAGGTGAAGTCCTACGAGCAGTACTTC. Protein: CAWSNPGQVKSYEQYF. V is TRBV30 and J is TRBJ2-7; 8 bases map to TRBD1. This CDR3 contains 16 residues. V was clipped by 2 bases and J by 1 base; unmatched bases: 10. CDR1 and CDR2 from the germline V gene are GTSNPN and SVGIG (reference sequence).

There are a few counts of this clone. The CDR3 sequence: CASSLYHHGGTYGYTF. CDR3 coding DNA: TGTGCCAGCAGCTTATACCACCACGGGGGTACCTATGGCTACACCTTC. V usage is TRBV7-2 and J usage is TRBJ1-2; tentative D call: TRBD1 (5 bases). The germline CDR1 and CDR2 sequences are SGHTA and FQGNSA. The CDR3 runs 16 residues. Trimming shortened V by 2 bases and J by 4 bases, and 17 bases separated the two germline ends.

V is TRBV30 and J is TRBJ2-1; TRBD2 aligns across 7 bases. V shed 0 bases, J shed 9 bases, and the junction held 2 bases outside the gene matches. The CDR3 runs to 12 residues. Germline CDR1 GTSNPN, CDR2 SVGIG (reference sequence). CDR3 bases: TGTGCCTGGAGTGTGGCGGGGGTTGAGCAGTTCTTC. Its translation is CAWSVAGVEQFF.

The chain combines TRBV7-2 with TRBJ2-3; the match to TRBD2 covers 7 bases. This CDR3 is 14 amino acids long. V lost 5 bases and J lost 2; bases outside the gene matches: 4. Germline V gene sequence: CDR1 SGHTA, CDR2 FQGNSA. The CDR3 protein is CASSPGGYTDTQYF. The CDR3 DNA is TGTGCCAGCAGCCCCGGGGGGTACACAGATACGCAGTATTTT.

V is TRBV10-2 and J is TRBJ2-1, with 10 bases lining up with TRBD2. The J segment lost 4 bases and the V segment lost 6 bases, leaving 3 bases of the junction unmatched. Germline-derived CDR1 and CDR2 are WSHSY and SAAADI. The CDR3 sequence is 14 residues long. CDR3 coding DNA: TGCGCCAGCAGGAGCGGGAGGGGGTACAATGAGCAGTTCTTC. It codes for CASRSGRGYNEQFF.

On this clone: Other DNA sequences within the sample encode an identical CDR3. This rearrangement joins TRBV11-3 to TRBJ2-3; D ambiguous. The V end was cut by 1 base, the J end by 0 bases, with 5 bases between. Germline loops: CDR1 SGHNT, CDR2 YENEEA. This CDR3 comprises 14 residues. The CDR3 sequence is CASSLAASTDTQYF. CDR3 DNA sequence: TGTGCCAGCAGCTTAGCAGCTAGCACAGATACGCAGTATTTT.

This clone was recorded many times. This sequence joins TRBV4-2 and TRBJ2-5, with TRBD2 matching over 7 bases. The CDR3 extends over 15 amino acids. The V gene's germline CDR1 is LGHNA and CDR2 YNFKEQ. V lost 3 bases, J lost 1 base, and 5 bases stayed unmatched. The DNA for the CDR3 is TGTGCCAGCAGCCATTCTTCTAGCGGCCAAGAGACCCAGTACTTC. Amino acid sequence: CASSHSSSGQETQYF.

This chain joins TRBV6-5 and TRBJ2-1, with D possibly TRBD2 on 6 matching bases. V lost 5 bases and J lost 10, with 15 bases in between. The CDR3 spans 13 residues. CDR1 and CDR2 (germline): MNHEY, SVGAGI. The CDR3 DNA reads as TGTGCCAGCAGTAGCCCCAAGGCGGGGGAGCAGTTCTTC. Protein product: CASSSPKAGEQFF.

The J gene is TRBJ1-4, the V gene TRBV6-1; the D gene is possibly TRBD1 (5 bases). V lost 5 bases, J lost 6 bases, and 10 bases lay in between. Germline CDR1 MNHNS, CDR2 SASEGT. This CDR3 contains 13 residues. DNA of the CDR3: TGTGCCAGCAGTCTGGGGACTTATGAAAAACTGTTTTTT. This translates into CASSLGTYEKLFF.

This rearrangement joins TRBV5-1 to TRBJ2-3, with TRBD1 matching 7 bases. The CDR3 contains 14 residues. The germline gives CDR1 SGHRS, CDR2 YFSETQ. J gave up 5 bases and V 4 bases, and 7 bases lay outside the gene matches. The CDR3 sequence: CASSPGQYKDTQYF. CDR3 coding DNA: TGCGCCAGCAGCCCGGGACAGTATAAAGATACGCAGTATTTT.

The V and J genes are TRBV18 and TRBJ1-1; 11 positions match TRBD1. The V gene's germline CDR1 is KGHSH and CDR2 LQKENI. The CDR3 has 14 residues. The J segment lost 6 bases and the V segment lost 8 bases, leaving 8 bases of the junction unmatched. This chain's CDR3 is CASAPGQGDPEAFF. The CDR3 nucleotides read TGTGCCAGCGCTCCGGGACAGGGGGACCCTGAAGCTTTCTTT.

The rearrangement links TRBV27 to TRBJ1-5; possible D gene TRBD1, 6 bases. The CDR3 runs to 15 residues. The ends were cut back, 6 bases at V and 7 bases at J, with 19 bases in the middle. The germline V gene has CDR1 MNHEY and CDR2 SMNVEV (reference sequence). CDR3 sequence: CASRPDGGRGQPQHF. CDR3 coding DNA: TGTGCCAGCAGGCCGGACGGGGGGCGAGGGCAGCCCCAGCATTTT.

The chain uses TRBV2 and TRBJ2-3, with D unclear. This CDR3 is 17 amino acids long. Germline loops: CDR1 SNHLY, CDR2 FYNNEI. Trimming removed 6 bases at V and 0 bases at J, with 19 bases between. The CDR3 coding sequence is TGTGCCAGCAGCACACAGCCCGAACTTACTAGCACAGATACGCAGTATTTT. It encodes CASSTQPELTSTDTQYF.